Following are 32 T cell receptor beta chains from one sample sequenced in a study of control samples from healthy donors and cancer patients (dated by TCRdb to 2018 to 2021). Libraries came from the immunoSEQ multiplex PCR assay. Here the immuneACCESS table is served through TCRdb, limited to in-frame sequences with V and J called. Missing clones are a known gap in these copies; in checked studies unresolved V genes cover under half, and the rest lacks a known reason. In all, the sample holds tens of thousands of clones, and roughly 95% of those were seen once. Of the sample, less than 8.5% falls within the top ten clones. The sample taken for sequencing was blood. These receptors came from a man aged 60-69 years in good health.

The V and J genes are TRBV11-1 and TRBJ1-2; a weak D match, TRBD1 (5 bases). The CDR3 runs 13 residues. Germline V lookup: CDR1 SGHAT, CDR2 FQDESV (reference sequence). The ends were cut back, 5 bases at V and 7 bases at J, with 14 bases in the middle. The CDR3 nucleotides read TGTGCCAGCAGCCTTGGGGCAGTCTCTGGCTACACCTTC. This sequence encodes CASSLGAVSGYTF.

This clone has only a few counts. CDR3 amino acids: CASSPSGQAEYGYTF. CDR3 in DNA: TGCGCCAGCAGCCCGTCGGGACAAGCAGAGTATGGCTACACCTTC. The chain employs TRBV4-1 and TRBJ1-2; D might be TRBD1 (6 bases). Trimming removed 4 bases from V and 5 bases from J, with 17 bases in between. CDR1 MGHRA and CDR2 YSYEKL come from the germline V gene. CDR3 size: 15 residues.

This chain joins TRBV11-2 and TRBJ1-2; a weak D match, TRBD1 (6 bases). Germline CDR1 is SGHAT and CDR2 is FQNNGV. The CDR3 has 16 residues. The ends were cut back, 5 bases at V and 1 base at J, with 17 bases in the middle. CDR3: CASSKLDSLYNYGYTF. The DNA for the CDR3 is TGTGCCAGCAGCAAACTGGACAGCCTCTATAACTATGGCTACACCTTC.

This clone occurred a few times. CDR3 nucleotide sequence: TGCAGCGTTGATCTAGCGGGGGGGCCTTTCCTATACAATGAGCAGTTCTTC. Its protein product is CSVDLAGGPFLYNEQFF. The rearrangement links TRBV29-1 to TRBJ2-1, with TRBD2 matching 12 bases. Looked up from germline, CDR1 is SQVTM and CDR2 is ANQGSEA. Trimming took 3 bases from V and 4 from J; bases not matched to a gene: 10. This CDR3 contains 17 residues.

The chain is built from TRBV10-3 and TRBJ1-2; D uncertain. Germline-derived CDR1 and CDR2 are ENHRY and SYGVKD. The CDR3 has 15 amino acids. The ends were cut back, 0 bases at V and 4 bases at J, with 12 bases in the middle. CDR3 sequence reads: CAISESNTGTYGYTF. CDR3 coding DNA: TGTGCCATCAGTGAGTCGAACACGGGAACCTATGGCTACACCTTC.

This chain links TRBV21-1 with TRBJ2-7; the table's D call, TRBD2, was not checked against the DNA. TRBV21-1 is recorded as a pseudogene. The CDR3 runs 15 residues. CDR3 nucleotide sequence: TGTGCCAGCAGCAATCGTGACGGGGAGGAGGACGAGCAGTACTTC. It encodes CASSNRDGEEDEQYF.

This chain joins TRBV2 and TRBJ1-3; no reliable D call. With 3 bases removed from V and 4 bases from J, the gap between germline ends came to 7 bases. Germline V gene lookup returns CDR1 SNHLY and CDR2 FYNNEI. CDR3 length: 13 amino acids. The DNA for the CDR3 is TGTGCCAGCAGTGATGGTGTAGGAAACACCATATATTTT. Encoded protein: CASSDGVGNTIYF.

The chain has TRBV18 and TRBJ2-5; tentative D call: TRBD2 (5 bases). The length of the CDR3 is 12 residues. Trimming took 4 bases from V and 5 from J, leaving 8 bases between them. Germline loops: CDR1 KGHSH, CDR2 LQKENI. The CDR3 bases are TGTGCCAGCTCACTAGCGCGTGAGACCCAGTACTTC. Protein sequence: CASSLARETQYF.

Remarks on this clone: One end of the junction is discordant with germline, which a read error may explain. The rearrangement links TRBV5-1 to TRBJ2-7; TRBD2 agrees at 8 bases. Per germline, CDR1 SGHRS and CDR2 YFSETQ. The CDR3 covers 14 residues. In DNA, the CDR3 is TGCGCCCGCAGCCGGGGGGGGGCCTCCTACGAGCAGTACTTC. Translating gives CARSRGGASYEQYF.

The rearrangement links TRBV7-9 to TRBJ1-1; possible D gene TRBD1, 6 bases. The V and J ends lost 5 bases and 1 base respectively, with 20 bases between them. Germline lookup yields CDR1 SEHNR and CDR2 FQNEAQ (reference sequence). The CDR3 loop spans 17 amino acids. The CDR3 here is CASSVRQVRSSNTEAFF. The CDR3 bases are TGTGCCAGCAGCGTTAGACAGGTCAGGTCCTCGAACACTGAAGCTTTCTTT.

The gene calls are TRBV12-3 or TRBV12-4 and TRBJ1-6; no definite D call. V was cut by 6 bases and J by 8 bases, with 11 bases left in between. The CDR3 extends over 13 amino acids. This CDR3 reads CASRPQLDSPLHF. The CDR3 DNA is TGTGCCAGCAGACCCCAACTAGATTCACCCCTCCACTTT.

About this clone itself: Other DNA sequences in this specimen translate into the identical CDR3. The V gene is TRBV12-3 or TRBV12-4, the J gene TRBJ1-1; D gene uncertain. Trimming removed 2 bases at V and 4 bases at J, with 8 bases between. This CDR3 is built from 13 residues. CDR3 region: CASSLQGSTEAFF. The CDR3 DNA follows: TGTGCCAGCAGTTTACAAGGGTCCACTGAAGCTTTCTTT.

The chain's CDR3 is CAISEGIGYEQYF. CDR3 sequence (DNA): TGTGCCATCAGTGAGGGGATCGGTTACGAGCAGTACTTC. The chain joins TRBV10-3 to TRBJ2-7; D is uncertain. This CDR3 contains 13 residues. Germline CDR1 reads ENHRY; CDR2 reads SYGVKD. Trimming pared 2 bases from V and 4 bases from J, leaving 9 bases between.

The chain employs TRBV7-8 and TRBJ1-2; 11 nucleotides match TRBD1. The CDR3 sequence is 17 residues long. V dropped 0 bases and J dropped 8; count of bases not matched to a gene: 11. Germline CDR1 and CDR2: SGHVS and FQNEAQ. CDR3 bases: TGTGCCAGCAGCTTAGCTATCCGGACAGGGGGCACAGGAGGCTACACCTTC. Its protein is CASSLAIRTGGTGGYTF.

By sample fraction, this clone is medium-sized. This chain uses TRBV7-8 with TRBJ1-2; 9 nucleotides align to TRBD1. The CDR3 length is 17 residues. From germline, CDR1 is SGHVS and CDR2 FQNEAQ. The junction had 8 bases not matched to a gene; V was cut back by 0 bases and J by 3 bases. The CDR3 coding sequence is TGTGCCAGCAGCTTAGCCGATATTACAGGGGGCGACTATGGCTACACCTTC. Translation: CASSLADITGGDYGYTF.

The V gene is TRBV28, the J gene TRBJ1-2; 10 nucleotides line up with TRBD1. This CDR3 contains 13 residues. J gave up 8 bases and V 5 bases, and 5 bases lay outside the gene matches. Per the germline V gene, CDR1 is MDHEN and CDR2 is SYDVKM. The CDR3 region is CASSPGQGGGYTF. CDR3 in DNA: TGTGCCAGCAGTCCAGGACAGGGGGGGGGCTACACCTTC.

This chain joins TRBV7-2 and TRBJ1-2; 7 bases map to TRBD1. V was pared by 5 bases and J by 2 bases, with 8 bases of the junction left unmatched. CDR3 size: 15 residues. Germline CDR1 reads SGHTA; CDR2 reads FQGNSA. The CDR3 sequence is CASSAHRGMNYGYTF. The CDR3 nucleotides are TGTGCCAGCAGCGCCCACAGGGGAATGAACTATGGCTACACCTTC.

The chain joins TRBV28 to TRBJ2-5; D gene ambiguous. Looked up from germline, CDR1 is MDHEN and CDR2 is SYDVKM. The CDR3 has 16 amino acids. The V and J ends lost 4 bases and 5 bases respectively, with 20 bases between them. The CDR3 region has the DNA TGTGCCAGCAGTTCTACCACGGCGCAATTCATGGAGACCCAGTACTTC. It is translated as CASSSTTAQFMETQYF.

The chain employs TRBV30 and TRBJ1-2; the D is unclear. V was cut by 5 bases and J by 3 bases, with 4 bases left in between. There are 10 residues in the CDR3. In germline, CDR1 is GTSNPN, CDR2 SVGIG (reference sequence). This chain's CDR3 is CAWGDYGYTF. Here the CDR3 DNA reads TGTGCCTGGGGGGACTATGGCTACACCTTC.

Here the CDR3 DNA reads TGTGCCAGCTCACCACCCCTTGAACGTCGACAGGGTAACACTGAAGCTTTCTTT. Its translation: CASSPPLERRQGNTEAFF. V usage is TRBV18 and J usage is TRBJ1-1, with 7 positions matching TRBD1. V trimming: 0 bases; J trimming: 2 bases; junction bases outside the gene matches: 12. Germline CDR1 and CDR2: KGHSH and LQKENI. CDR3 length: 18 amino acids.

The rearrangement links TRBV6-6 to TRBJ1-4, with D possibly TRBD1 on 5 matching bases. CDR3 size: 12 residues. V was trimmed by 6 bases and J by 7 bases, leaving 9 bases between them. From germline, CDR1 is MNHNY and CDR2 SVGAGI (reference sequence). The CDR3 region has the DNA TGTGCCAGCAGGGGGGGAAGTGAAAAACTGTTTTTT. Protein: CASRGGSEKLFF.

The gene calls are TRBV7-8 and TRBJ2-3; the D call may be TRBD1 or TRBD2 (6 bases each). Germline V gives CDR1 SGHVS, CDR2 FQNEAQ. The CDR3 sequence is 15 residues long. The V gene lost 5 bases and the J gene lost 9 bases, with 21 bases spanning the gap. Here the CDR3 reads CASSRGGPGVSTQYF. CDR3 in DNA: TGTGCCAGCAGCCGAGGGGGGCCAGGGGTTAGCACGCAGTATTTT.

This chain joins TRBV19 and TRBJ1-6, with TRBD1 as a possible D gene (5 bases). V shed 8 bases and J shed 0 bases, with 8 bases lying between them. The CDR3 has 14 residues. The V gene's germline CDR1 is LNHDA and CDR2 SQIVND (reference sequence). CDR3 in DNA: TGTGCCAGTCACAGGAGCTCCTATAATTCACCCCTCCACTTT. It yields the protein CASHRSSYNSPLHF.

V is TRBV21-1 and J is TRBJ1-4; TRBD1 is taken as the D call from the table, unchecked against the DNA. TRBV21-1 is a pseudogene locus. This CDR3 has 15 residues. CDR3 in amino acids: CASSKTGQLNEKLFF. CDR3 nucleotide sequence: TGTGCCAGCAGCAAAACGGGACAGCTTAATGAAAAACTGTTTTTT.

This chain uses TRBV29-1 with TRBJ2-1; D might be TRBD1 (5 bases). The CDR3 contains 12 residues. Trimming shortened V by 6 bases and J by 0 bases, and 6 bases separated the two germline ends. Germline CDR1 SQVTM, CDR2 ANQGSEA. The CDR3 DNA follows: TGCAGCGTGGACATCTCCTACAATGAGCAGTTCTTC. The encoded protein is CSVDISYNEQFF.

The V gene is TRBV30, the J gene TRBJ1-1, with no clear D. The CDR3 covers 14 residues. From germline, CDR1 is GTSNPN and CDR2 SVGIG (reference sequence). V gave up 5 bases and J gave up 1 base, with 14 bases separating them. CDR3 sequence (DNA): TGTGCCTGGTCCTCCGGGTTCCCGAACACTGAAGCTTTCTTT. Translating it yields CAWSSGFPNTEAFF.

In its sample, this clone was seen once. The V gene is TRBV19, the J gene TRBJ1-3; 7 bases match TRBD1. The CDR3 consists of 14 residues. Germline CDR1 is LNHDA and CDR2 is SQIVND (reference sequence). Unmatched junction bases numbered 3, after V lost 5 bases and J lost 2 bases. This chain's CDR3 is CASSRQGTGNTIYF. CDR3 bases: TGTGCCAGTAGTCGACAGGGCACTGGAAACACCATATATTTT.

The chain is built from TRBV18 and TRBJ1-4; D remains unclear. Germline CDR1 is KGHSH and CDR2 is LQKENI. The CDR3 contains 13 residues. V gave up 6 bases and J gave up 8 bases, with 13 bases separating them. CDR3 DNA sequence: TGTGCCAGCTCCCCAATGGCCCAAGAAAAACTGTTTTTT. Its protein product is CASSPMAQEKLFF.

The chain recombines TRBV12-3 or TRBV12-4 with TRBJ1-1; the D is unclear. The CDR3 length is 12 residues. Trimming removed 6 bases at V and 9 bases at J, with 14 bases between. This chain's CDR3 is CASSSGVRKAFF. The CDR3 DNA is TGTGCCAGCAGCTCGGGTGTCAGGAAAGCTTTCTTT.

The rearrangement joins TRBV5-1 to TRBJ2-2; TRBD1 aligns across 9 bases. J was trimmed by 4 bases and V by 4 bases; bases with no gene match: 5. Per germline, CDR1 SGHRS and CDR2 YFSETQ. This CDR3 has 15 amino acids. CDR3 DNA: TGCGCCAGCAGCACGGGACAGGGTAGCACCGGGGAGCTGTTTTTT. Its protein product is CASSTGQGSTGELFF.

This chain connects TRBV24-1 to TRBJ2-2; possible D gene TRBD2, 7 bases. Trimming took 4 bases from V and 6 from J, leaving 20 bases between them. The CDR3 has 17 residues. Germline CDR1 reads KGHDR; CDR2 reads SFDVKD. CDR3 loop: CATSDSRGASRAGELFF. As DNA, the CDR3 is TGTGCCACCAGTGACTCCCGGGGGGCTAGCAGGGCCGGGGAGCTGTTTTTT.

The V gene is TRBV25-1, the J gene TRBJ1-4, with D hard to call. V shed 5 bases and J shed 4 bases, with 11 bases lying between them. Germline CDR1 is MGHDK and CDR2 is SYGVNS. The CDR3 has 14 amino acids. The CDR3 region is CASSSSRVNEKLFF. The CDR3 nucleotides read TGTGCCAGCAGTTCATCGAGGGTTAATGAAAAACTGTTTTTT.